This T cell receptor (beta chain) was identified in a study of cytomegalovirus exposure and HLA in healthy donors. Study results and limitations: The authors excluded some V segments, including TRBV6-2 and TRBV6-3, as indistinguishable. The HLA-A and HLA-B alleles of most subjects were reportedly predicted accurately from TCR beta sequences.

PCR employed 60 Vbeta and 13 Jbeta primers. In the source study's methods: Some 9.9 million of about 88 million unique TCR beta chains were shared, per a later count. The method was immunoSEQ multiplex PCR; TCRdb's version includes in-frame clones alone and lacks a portion of them. V and J calls and clone size come straight from that table; D and trimming were deduced from the DNA. This table has roughly 120,000 clones, about 70% appearing once. Regarding this clone: Its target is unknown.

Looked up from germline, CDR1 is SGHVS and CDR2 is FNYEAQ. Trimming removed 1 base from V and 7 bases from J; junction bases left unmatched: 7. The CDR3 is 15 residues long. J is TRBJ1-1 and V is TRBV7-6; 9 nucleotides align to TRBD1. The clonotype comes from a young woman in good health and CMV-seronegative. Sequencing input: PBMCs. The CDR3 DNA sequence: TGTGCCAGCAGCTTAGAACAGGGGGCTAGAGGTGAAGCTTTCTTT. This encodes CASSLEQGARGEAFF.